This T cell receptor (beta chain) was identified during a study of long-term antiretroviral therapy in people with HIV. Study conclusions and caveats: No data on ART adherence, viral resistance or therapy changes. Repertoires with HIV possessed tighter CDR3 length spans than those of controls. ART was followed by higher diversity that remained below transplant donor controls.

To note about this clone: Its antigen is undetermined.

Assay version v3.0 of immunoSEQ was used, and it was run at survey level. TCRdb's table, derived via immunoSEQ multiplex PCR, lists solely in-frame clones and lacks some. The sample holds roughly 45,000 clones, about 80% seen once. The source was unsorted PBMCs, collected 0.8 years after starting antiretroviral therapy. This sequence was found in a woman between 18 and 29 years old with HIV.

The CDR3 region is CASSPPLGTVYGYTF. The CDR3 coding sequence is TGTGCCAGCAGTCCACCCTTAGGGACAGTCTATGGCTACACCTTC. The genes are TRBV25-1 and TRBJ1-2; 7 nucleotides line up with TRBD1. CDR1 MGHDK and CDR2 SYGVNS come from the germline V gene. V shed 5 bases, J shed 4 bases, and the junction held 10 bases outside the gene matches. The CDR3 is 15 residues long.